A selection of T cell receptor beta chains follows, all from one sample in a study of memory CD4+ T cells and cytomegalovirus serostatus. Method: immunoSEQ multiplex PCR; TCRdb's copy keeps in-frame clones and lacks some. Here the sample spans around 50,000 clones, roughly three quarters being singletons. Sequencing was performed on memory CD4+ T cells from blood. All receptors derive from an adult in good health and CMV-seronegative. Each CDR3 is given with its conserved first and last residue. A D gene is named only where the DNA matches it firmly. A clone size is listed for some rows: how often the clone was seen (once, few, many), or a class if it is expanded.

clone_size j_call cdr3_length d_call v_call cdr3_nt cdr3_aa
NA TRBJ2-1 17 TRBD2 TRBV7-2 TGTGCCAGCAGCTTGACTAGCGGGAGAGCTAGCTACAATGAGCAGTTCTTC CASSLTSGRASYNEQFF
once TRBJ2-5 12 NA TRBV28 TGTGCCAGCAGTTCAAGGGGCCCGACCCAGTACTTC CASSSRGPTQYF
once TRBJ2-1 15 TRBD2 TRBV9 TGTGCCAGCAGCTTCCAAGCGGGAGTCTACAATGAGCAGTTCTTC CASSFQAGVYNEQFF
NA TRBJ2-2 15 NA TRBV5-4 TGTGCCAGCAGCTTGGAGTGGGGTAACACCGGGGAGCTGTTTTTT CASSLEWGNTGELFF
NA TRBJ2-1 16 TRBD2 TRBV6-1 TGTGCCAGCAGTGAATCGGCTAGCGGGTGGTACAATGAGCAGTTCTTC CASSESASGWYNEQFF
NA TRBJ2-7 15 TRBD2 TRBV7-2 TGTGCCAGCAGCTCCCGAGCGGGAGGGCCGGTCGAGCAGTACTTC CASSSRAGGPVEQYF
NA TRBJ2-3 15 NA TRBV9 TGTGCCAGCAGCGTAGGCCAGCGAAGCACAGATACGCAGTATTTT CASSVGQRSTDTQYF
NA TRBJ1-5 13 NA TRBV6-1 TGTGCCAGCAGTGGCCGGGGCAATCAGCCCCAGCATTTT CASSGRGNQPQHF
few TRBJ2-1 18 NA TRBV7-9 TGTGCCAGCAGCCACACCCGCGGCCAGGGTAGCTCCTACAATGAGCAGTTCTTC CASSHTRGQGSSYNEQFF
few TRBJ2-4 20 NA TRBV21-1 TGTGCCAGCAGCCCACCACAGGGGAAAGCTCGTTTGGAAGCCAAAAACATTCAGTACTTC CASSPPQGKARLEAKNIQYF
NA TRBJ2-7 13 NA TRBV5-1 TGCGCCAGCAGCTTGGGGTCTTCTTACGAGCAGTACTTC CASSLGSSYEQYF
few TRBJ2-3 18 TRBD1 TRBV19 TGTGCCAGTAGTATAGTAGGGGGAAGGACAGGCGGCACAGTTACGCAGTATTTT CASSIVGGRTGGTVTQYF
NA TRBJ2-7 15 NA TRBV28 TGTGCCAGCAGTTCTATAGGGAGGTTAGGCTACGAGCAGTACTTC CASSSIGRLGYEQYF
NA TRBJ2-6 17 NA TRBV5-5 TGTGCCAGCAGCTTGGGAGGACCCCACTCTGGGGCCAACGTCCTGACTTTC CASSLGGPHSGANVLTF
once TRBJ2-1 16 TRBD2 TRBV5-1 TGCGCCAGCAGCTTGGCCCCGACTAGCGGGAACAATGAGCAGTTCTTC CASSLAPTSGNNEQFF
NA TRBJ2-1 16 TRBD2 TRBV6-1 TGTGCCAGCAGTGAAGCGCTAAGGACTAGCGGGAATGAGCAGTTCTTC CASSEALRTSGNEQFF
NA TRBJ1-4 14 NA TRBV15 TGTGCCACCAGCAGTGGGCTGGTCGAGGAAAAACTGTTTTTT CATSSGLVEEKLFF
NA TRBJ1-1 13 NA TRBV5-4 TGTGCCAGCAGCCGAGGGACGGCAGATGAAGCTTTCTTT CASSRGTADEAFF
NA TRBJ1-3 15 TRBD1 TRBV2 TGTGCCAGCAGGGAGGGACAGGCCTCTGGAAACACCATATATTTT CASREGQASGNTIYF
NA TRBJ2-2 15 NA TRBV5-5 TGTGCCAGCAGCTTGGGATCAGGGGCGACCGGGGAGCTGTTTTTT CASSLGSGATGELFF
NA TRBJ2-3 13 NA TRBV4-1 TGCGCCAGCAGCCCCTTAGCGACAGATACGCAGTATTTT CASSPLATDTQYF
NA TRBJ1-5 15 TRBD1 TRBV2 TGTGCCAGCAGAGGGACAGGGCGAGGGAATCAGCCCCAGCATTTT CASRGTGRGNQPQHF
NA TRBJ2-7 13 TRBD2 TRBV27 TGTGCCAGCAGTTTGCGGGGGGCCCCCGAGCAGTACTTC CASSLRGAPEQYF
NA TRBJ1-2 16 NA TRBV19 TGTGCCAGTAGTGGTGACTTCGGCAGCCTGTTCTATGGCTACACCTTC CASSGDFGSLFYGYTF
NA TRBJ1-4 16 NA TRBV5-1 TGCGCCAGCAGCCTGGGCCTTGCAGGGCTATTTGAAAAACTGTTTTTT CASSLGLAGLFEKLFF
once TRBJ2-7 16 NA TRBV2 TGTGCCAGCATTAGAAACTCCGGAATAGGGGGAAACGAGCAGTACTTC CASIRNSGIGGNEQYF
few TRBJ2-7 15 TRBD1 TRBV5-4 TGTGCCAGCAGCTTGGAAACAGGGGTCCTCTACGAGCAGTACTTC CASSLETGVLYEQYF
NA TRBJ2-2 13 TRBD2 TRBV6-6 TGTGCCAGCAGACTGGGGGGGGCCGGGGAGCTGTTTTTT CASRLGGAGELFF
few TRBJ2-1 14 NA TRBV6-6 TGTGCCAGCAGGTACTCGACAGTGTACAATGAGCAGTTCTTC CASRYSTVYNEQFF
NA TRBJ2-7 15 NA TRBV2 TGTGCCAGCAGTGAACGGGTTAAACGTTCGGGAGAGCAGTACTTC CASSERVKRSGEQYF
few TRBJ1-4 18 NA TRBV19 TGTGCCAGTAGTACCCGGGGGGCGTCACCGCCAACTAATGAAAAACTGTTTTTT CASSTRGASPPTNEKLFF
once TRBJ2-1 15 NA TRBV19 TGTGCCAGTAGAGCCGACAGGAGCTCCTACAATGAGCAGTTCTTC CASRADRSSYNEQFF
NA TRBJ2-7 14 TRBD1 TRBV6-5 TGTGCCAGCAGTAGAATGGGACAGGGGTTCGAGCAGTACTTC CASSRMGQGFEQYF
NA TRBJ2-5 14 TRBD1 TRBV10-2 TGCGCCAGCAGTGGAGACAGGGTGGGGGAGACCCAGTACTTC CASSGDRVGETQYF
NA TRBJ2-7 14 NA TRBV27 TGTGCCAGCGGGGGTGGGGGAAGCTCCTACGAGCAGTACTTC CASGGGGSSYEQYF
NA TRBJ1-1 12 NA TRBV5-6 TGTGCCAGCAGCTTGGGGTACAGGGACGCTTTCTTT CASSLGYRDAFF
NA TRBJ2-4 14 NA TRBV5-6 TGTGCCAGCAGCTCGCCGGGAGCCAAAAACATTCAGTACTTC CASSSPGAKNIQYF
NA TRBJ1-2 13 NA TRBV15 TGTGCCACCAGCAGAGATGAAGGGAAAGGCTACACCTTC CATSRDEGKGYTF
NA TRBJ2-3 14 NA TRBV18 TGTGCCAGCTCACCCAACGGACCCCCAGATACGCAGTATTTT CASSPNGPPDTQYF
NA TRBJ2-3 11 NA TRBV20-1 TGCAGTCCCCAAAGCACAGATACGCAGTATTTT CSPQSTDTQYF
NA TRBJ2-1 17 TRBD2 TRBV28 TGTGCCAGCGGATTACTAGCGGGAGGGCCGAAAGGCAATGAGCAGTTCTTC CASGLLAGGPKGNEQFF
NA TRBJ2-6 18 NA TRBV9 TGTGCCAGCTCGCCGGTGGGGGGCACAAACTCTGGGGCCAACGTCCTGACTTTC CASSPVGGTNSGANVLTF
NA TRBJ2-5 13 NA TRBV6-6 TGTGCCAGCACCCCGAGGGGGGAAGAGACCCAGTACTTC CASTPRGEETQYF
few TRBJ2-5 13 TRBD2 TRBV2 TGTGCCAGCAAAGGCTGGGGAGGGGAGACCCAGTACTTC CASKGWGGETQYF
NA TRBJ1-2 17 NA TRBV4-2 TGTGCCAGCAGCCAAGATATCAGGGACGGGCCTAACTATGGCTACACCTTC CASSQDIRDGPNYGYTF
once TRBJ2-7 14 TRBD1 TRBV28 TGTGCCAGCAGTCTACCAGACAGGGGCTACGAGCAGTACTTC CASSLPDRGYEQYF
NA TRBJ2-4 14 NA TRBV7-2 TGTGCCAGCGGGGCTCGATTAGCCAAAAACATTCAGTACTTC CASGARLAKNIQYF
NA TRBJ2-5 15 TRBD2 TRBV28 TGTGCCAGCAACCTGAAAAGCGGGAGACGGAAGACCCAGTACTTC CASNLKSGRRKTQYF
NA TRBJ2-1 15 TRBD1 TRBV5-5 TGTGCCAGCAGCTACCCCGGGACAGGGAACACTGAGCAGTTCTTC CASSYPGTGNTEQFF
NA TRBJ2-3 16 TRBD2 TRBV4-1 TGCGCCAGCAGCCCCTATGGACTAGCGGGAGGTTGGACGCAGTATTTT CASSPYGLAGGWTQYF
NA TRBJ1-2 12 NA TRBV6-1 TGTGCCAGCAGTCTCACGAACTATGGCTACACCTTC CASSLTNYGYTF
NA TRBJ2-7 16 TRBD1 TRBV27 TGTGCCAGCAGTTTAAAATGGGACAGGGGTCCTGGCGAGCAGTACTTC CASSLKWDRGPGEQYF
once TRBJ2-7 16 NA TRBV5-1 TGCGCCAGCAGCCTGGGTGGGACCTCTAGCTCCTACGAGCAGTACTTC CASSLGGTSSSYEQYF